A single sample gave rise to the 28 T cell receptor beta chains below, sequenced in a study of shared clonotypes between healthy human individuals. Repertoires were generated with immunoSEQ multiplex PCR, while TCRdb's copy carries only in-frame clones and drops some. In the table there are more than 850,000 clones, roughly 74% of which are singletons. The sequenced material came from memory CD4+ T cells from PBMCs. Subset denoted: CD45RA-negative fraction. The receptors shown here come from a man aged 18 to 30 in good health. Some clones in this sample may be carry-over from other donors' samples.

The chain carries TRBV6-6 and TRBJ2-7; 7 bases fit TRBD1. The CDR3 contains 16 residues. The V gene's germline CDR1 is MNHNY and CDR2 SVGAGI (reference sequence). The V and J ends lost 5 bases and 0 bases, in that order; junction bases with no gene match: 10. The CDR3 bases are TGTGCCAGCAGTCCCCCGACAGGGAAATCCTCCTACGAGCAGTACTTC. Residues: CASSPPTGKSSYEQYF.

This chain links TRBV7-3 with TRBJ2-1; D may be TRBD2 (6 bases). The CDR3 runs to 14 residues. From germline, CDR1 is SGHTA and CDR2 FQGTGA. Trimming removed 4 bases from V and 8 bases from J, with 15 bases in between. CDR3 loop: CASSSLGSTDEQFF. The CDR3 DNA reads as TGTGCCAGCAGCTCTCTCGGGAGTACCGATGAGCAGTTCTTC. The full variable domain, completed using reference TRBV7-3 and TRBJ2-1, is GAGVSQTPSNKVTEKGKYVELRCDPISGHTALYWYRQSLGQGPEFLIYFQGTGAADDSGLPNDRFFAVRPEGSVSTLKIQRTERGDSAVYLCASSSLGSTDEQFFGPGTRLTVL.

The CDR3 protein is CASSQGGNIIGNEQFF. The CDR3 coding sequence is TGTGCCAGCAGCCAGGGGGGGAATATCATAGGGAATGAGCAGTTCTTC. The chain links TRBV9 to TRBJ2-1; D may correspond to TRBD1 or TRBD2 (7 bases each). The V and J ends lost 4 bases and 7 bases respectively, with 21 bases between them. Germline assignment: CDR1 SGDLS and CDR2 YYNGEE. There are 16 residues in the CDR3.

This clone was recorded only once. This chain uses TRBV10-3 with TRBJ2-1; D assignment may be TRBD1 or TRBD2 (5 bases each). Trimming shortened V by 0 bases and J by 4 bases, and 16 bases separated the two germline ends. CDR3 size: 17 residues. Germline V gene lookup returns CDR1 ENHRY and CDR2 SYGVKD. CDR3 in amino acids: CAISESQWGNNYNEQFF. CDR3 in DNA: TGTGCCATCAGTGAGTCCCAGTGGGGGAATAATTACAATGAGCAGTTCTTC.

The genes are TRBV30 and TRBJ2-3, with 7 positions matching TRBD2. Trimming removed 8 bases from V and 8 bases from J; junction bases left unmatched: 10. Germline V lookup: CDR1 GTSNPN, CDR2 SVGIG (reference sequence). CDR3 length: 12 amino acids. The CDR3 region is CALDLASGTQYF. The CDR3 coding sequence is TGTGCCCTGGATCTGGCTAGCGGTACGCAGTATTTT.

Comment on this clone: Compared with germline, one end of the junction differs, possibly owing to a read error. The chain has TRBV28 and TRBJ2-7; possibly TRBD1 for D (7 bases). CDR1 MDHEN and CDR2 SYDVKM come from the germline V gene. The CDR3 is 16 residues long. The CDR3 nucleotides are TGTGCCAGCTGTACTTTCGGGGGACAGCCCTCCGACGAGCAGTACTTC. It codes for CASCTFGGQPSDEQYF.

The CDR3 loop reads CASSPISDTGELFF. The CDR3, as DNA: TGTGCCAGCAGCCCCATTTCGGACACCGGGGAGCTGTTTTTT. The rearrangement links TRBV7-2 to TRBJ2-2, with D hard to call. Germline assignment: CDR1 SGHTA and CDR2 FQGNSA. Trimming pared 5 bases from V and 3 bases from J, leaving 10 bases between. This CDR3 is built from 14 residues.

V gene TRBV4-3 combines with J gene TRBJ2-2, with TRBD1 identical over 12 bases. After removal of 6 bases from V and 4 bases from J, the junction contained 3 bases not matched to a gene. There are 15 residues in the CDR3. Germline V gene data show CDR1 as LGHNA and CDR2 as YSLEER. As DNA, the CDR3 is TGCGCCAGCAGGGGGGGACAGGGGGCCACCGGGGAGCTGTTTTTT. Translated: CASRGGQGATGELFF.

CDR3 DNA sequence: TGTGCCAGCAGTCCCCTGTCCCTAAACGACCCCTACGAGCAGTACTTC. This translates into CASSPLSLNDPYEQYF. The chain couples TRBV28 to TRBJ2-7, with D unresolved. With 5 bases removed from V and 2 bases from J, the gap between germline ends came to 19 bases. CDR3 size: 16 residues. The germline V gene has CDR1 MDHEN and CDR2 SYDVKM.

The CDR3 reads CASSEGGHFGETQYF. CDR3 DNA sequence: TGTGCCAGCAGTGAAGGGGGCCACTTCGGAGAGACCCAGTACTTC. The chain combines TRBV2 with TRBJ2-5, with D tentatively TRBD1 (5 bases). V lost 1 base and J lost 4, with 13 bases in between. The CDR3 runs to 15 residues. Germline V CDR1 and CDR2: SNHLY, FYNNEI.

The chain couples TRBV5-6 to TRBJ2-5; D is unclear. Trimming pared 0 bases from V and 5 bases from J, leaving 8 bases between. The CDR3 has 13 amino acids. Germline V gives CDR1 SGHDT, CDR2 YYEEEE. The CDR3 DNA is TGTGCCAGCAGCTTGGAGCAGAGGGAGACCCAGTACTTC. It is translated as CASSLEQRETQYF.

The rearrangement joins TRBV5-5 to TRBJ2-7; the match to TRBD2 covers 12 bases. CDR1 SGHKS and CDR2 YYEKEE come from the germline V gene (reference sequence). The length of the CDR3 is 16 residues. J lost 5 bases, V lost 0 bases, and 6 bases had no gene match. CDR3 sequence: CASSLGPGLAGHEQYF. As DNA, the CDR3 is TGTGCCAGCAGCTTGGGACCCGGACTAGCGGGACACGAGCAGTACTTC.

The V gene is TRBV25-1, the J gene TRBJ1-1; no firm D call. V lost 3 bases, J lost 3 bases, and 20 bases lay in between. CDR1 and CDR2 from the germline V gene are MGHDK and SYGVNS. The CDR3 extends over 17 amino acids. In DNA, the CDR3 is TGTGCCAGCAGTGAGGAGTGGGCGACACGAGGATACACTGAAGCTTTCTTT. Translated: CASSEEWATRGYTEAFF.

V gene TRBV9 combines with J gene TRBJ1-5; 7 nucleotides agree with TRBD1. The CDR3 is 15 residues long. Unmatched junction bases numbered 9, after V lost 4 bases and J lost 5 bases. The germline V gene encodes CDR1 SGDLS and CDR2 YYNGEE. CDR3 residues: CASSPGQADYQPQHF. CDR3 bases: TGTGCCAGCAGCCCCGGACAGGCCGATTATCAGCCCCAGCATTTT. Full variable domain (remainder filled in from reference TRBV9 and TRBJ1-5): DSGVTQTPKHLITATGQRVTLRCSPRSGDLSVYWYQQSLDQGLQFLIQYYNGEERAKGNILERFSAQQFPDLHSELNLSSLELGDSALYFCASSPGQADYQPQHFGDGTRLSIL.

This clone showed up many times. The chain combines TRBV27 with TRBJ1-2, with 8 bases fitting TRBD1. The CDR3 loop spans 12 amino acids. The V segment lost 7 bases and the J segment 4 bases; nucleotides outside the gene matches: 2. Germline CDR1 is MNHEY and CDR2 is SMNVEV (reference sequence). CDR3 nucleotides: TGTGCCAGCAAGGACAGGGTCTATGGCTACACCTTC. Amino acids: CASKDRVYGYTF.

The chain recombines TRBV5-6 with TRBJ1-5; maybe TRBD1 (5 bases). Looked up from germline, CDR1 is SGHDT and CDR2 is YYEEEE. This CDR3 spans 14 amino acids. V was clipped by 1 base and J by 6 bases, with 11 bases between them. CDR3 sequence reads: CASSLTGTPQPQHF. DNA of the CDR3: TGTGCCAGCAGCTTGACAGGAACCCCTCAGCCCCAGCATTTT.

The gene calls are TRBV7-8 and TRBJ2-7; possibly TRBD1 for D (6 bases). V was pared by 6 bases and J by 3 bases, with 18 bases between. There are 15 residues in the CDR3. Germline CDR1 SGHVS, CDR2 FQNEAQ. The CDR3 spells CASRPNREPGYEQYF. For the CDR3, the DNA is TGTGCCAGCAGACCTAACAGGGAGCCGGGCTACGAGCAGTACTTC.

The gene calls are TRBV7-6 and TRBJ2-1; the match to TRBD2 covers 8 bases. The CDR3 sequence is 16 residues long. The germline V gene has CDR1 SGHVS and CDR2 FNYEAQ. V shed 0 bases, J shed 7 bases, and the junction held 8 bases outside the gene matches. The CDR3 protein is CASSLAQASGLNEQFF. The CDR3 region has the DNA TGTGCCAGCAGCTTAGCCCAAGCTAGCGGGTTAAATGAGCAGTTCTTC.

The DNA for the CDR3 is TGCGCCAGCAGCCAAGTCTACGGGTTAGGAGATACGCAGTATTTT. This sequence encodes CASSQVYGLGDTQYF. V and J are TRBV4-1 and TRBJ2-3; D remains ambiguous. CDR3 size: 15 residues. V was pared by 1 base and J by 5 bases, with 13 bases between. The germline CDR1 and CDR2 sequences are MGHRA and YSYEKL.

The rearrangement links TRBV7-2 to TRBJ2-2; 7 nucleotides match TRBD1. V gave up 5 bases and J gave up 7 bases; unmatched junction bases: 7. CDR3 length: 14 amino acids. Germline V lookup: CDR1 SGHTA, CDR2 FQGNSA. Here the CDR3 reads CASSPDRAGGELFF. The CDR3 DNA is TGTGCCAGCAGCCCCGACAGGGCAGGCGGGGAGCTGTTTTTT.

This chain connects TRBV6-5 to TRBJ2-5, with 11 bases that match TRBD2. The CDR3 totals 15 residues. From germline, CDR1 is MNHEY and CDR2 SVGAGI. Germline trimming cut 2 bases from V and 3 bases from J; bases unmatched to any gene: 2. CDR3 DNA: TGTGCCAGCAGTTACGAGGGACTAGCGGAAGAGACCCAGTACTTC. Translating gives CASSYEGLAEETQYF.

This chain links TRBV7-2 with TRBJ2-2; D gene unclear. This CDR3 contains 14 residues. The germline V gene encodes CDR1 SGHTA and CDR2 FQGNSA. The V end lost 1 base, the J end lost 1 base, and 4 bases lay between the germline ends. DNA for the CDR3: TGTGCCAGCAGCTTAGTACGGAACACCGGGGAGCTGTTTTTT. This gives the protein CASSLVRNTGELFF.

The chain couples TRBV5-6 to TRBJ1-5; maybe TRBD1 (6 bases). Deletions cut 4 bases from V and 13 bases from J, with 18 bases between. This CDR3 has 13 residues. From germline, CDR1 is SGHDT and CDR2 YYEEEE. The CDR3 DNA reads TGTGCCAGCAGCGTGCGTAGGAGGGGGACGCAGCATTTT. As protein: CASSVRRRGTQHF. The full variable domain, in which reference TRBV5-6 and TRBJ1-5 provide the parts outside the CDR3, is DAGVTQSPTHLIKTRGQQVTLRCSPKSGHDTVSWYQQALGQGPQFIFQYYEEEERQRGNFPDRFSGHQFPNYSSELNVNALLLGDSALYLCASSVRRRGTQHFGDGTRLSIL.

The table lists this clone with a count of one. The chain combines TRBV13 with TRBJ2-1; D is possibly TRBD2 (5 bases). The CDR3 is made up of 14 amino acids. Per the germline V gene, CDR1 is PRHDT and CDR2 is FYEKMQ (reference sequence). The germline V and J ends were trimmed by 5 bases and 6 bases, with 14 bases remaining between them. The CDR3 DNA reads TGTGCCAGCAGCCGTCTACTAGGCCGCAATGAGCAGTTCTTC. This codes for CASSRLLGRNEQFF.

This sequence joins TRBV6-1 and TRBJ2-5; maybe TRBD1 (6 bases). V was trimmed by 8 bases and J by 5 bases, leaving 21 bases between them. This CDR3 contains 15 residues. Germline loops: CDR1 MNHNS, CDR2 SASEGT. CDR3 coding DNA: TGTGCCAGCGCACCACAGGGAGAAGGGTGGGAGACCCAGTACTTC. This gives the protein CASAPQGEGWETQYF.

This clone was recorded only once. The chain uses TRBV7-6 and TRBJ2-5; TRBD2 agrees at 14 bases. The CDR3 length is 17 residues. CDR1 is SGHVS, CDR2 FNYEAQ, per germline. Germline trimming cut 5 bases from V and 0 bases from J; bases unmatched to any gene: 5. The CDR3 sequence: CASSLGTSGSNQETQYF. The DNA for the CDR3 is TGTGCCAGCAGCCTTGGGACTAGCGGGAGCAACCAAGAGACCCAGTACTTC.

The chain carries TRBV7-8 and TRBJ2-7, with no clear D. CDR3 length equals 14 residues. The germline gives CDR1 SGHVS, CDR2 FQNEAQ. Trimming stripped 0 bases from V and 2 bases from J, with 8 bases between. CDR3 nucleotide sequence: TGTGCCAGCAGCTTAGCATCAGTTACCTACGAGCAGTACTTC. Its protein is CASSLASVTYEQYF.

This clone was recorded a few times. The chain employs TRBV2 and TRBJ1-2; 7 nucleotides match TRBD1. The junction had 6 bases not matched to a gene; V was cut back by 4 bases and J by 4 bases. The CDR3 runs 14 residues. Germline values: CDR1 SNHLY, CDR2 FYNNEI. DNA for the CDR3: TGTGCCAGCAGTGGACAGGGAGGGAGCTATGGCTACACCTTC. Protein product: CASSGQGGSYGYTF.